This passage covers 20 T cell receptor beta chains from one sample sequenced in a study of T-cell memory formation after mild COVID-19. Via MiXCR, TCRdb re-called the 5' RACE reads, giving one row per CDR3 protein. Of more than 350,000 distinct CDR3 sequences detected, roughly 21% appear once; the ten largest clones hold about 12%. The sample consisted of PBMCs or a T cell subset sorted from them (not recorded which). Source of these receptors: an adult woman who had mild COVID-19 (a few samples of this study predate the infection). Cell type and time point are not known.

V and J are TRBV20-1 and TRBJ2-1, with a tentative D call TRBD2 (5 bases). CDR1 DFQATT and CDR2 SNEGSKA come from the germline V gene (reference sequence). The CDR3 sequence is 10 residues long. V dropped 3 bases and J dropped 12 bases, with 9 bases sitting between them. The chain's CDR3 is CSARSRGQFF. CDR3 sequence (DNA): TGCAGTGCTAGGTCCCGGGGGCAGTTCTTC.

This rearrangement joins TRBV20-1 to TRBJ1-1, with D perhaps matching TRBD1 (5 bases). The germline V gene encodes CDR1 DFQATT and CDR2 SNEGSKA (reference sequence). V dropped 6 bases and J dropped 4 bases, with 12 bases sitting between them. The CDR3 has 12 residues. Here the CDR3 reads CSAPGAGTEAFF. The DNA of the CDR3 is TGCAGTGCACCTGGGGCCGGCACTGAAGCTTTCTTT.

The chain employs TRBV4-2 and TRBJ1-2; D call uncertain. There are 15 residues in the CDR3. Trimming removed 4 bases from V and 1 base from J, with 13 bases in between. Germline CDR1 is LGHNA and CDR2 is YNFKEQ. CDR3 bases: TGTGCCAGCAGCCCTTCGGGCCCCTTTAACTATGGCTACACCTTC. Translated: CASSPSGPFNYGYTF.

This clonotype was picked up a small number of times. V and J are TRBV9 and TRBJ2-1; TRBD2 aligns across 11 bases. CDR1 is SGDLS and CDR2 is YYNGEE in the germline V gene. V lost 0 bases and J lost 13; bases outside the gene matches: 6. The CDR3 length is 14 residues. CDR3 protein: CASSVVGSGGDQFF. The CDR3 nucleotides are TGTGCCAGCAGCGTAGTTGGTAGCGGGGGGGATCAGTTCTTC.

The chain employs TRBV12-3 or TRBV12-4 and TRBJ2-7; D call uncertain. The CDR3 has 16 residues. Trimming stripped 6 bases from V and 2 bases from J, with 20 bases between. CDR3 amino acids: CASRVGRFEPTYEQYF. The DNA for the CDR3 is TGTGCCAGCAGGGTCGGTCGATTTGAGCCTACCTACGAGCAGTACTTC.

This clonotype was counted a few times. This chain links TRBV6-2 or TRBV6-3 with TRBJ2-7, with a possible D match to TRBD1 (6 bases). CDR1 MNHEY and CDR2 SVGEGT come from the germline V gene. CDR3 length: 15 residues. Trimming took off 2 bases at V and 0 bases at J, with 11 bases between the two ends. Here the CDR3 reads CASSYNQGSSYEQYF. The CDR3 nucleotides are TGTGCCAGCAGTTACAACCAGGGGAGCTCCTACGAGCAGTACTTC.

This clonotype appeared a few times. The chain recombines TRBV4-3 with TRBJ2-3; D may be TRBD1 (6 bases). Between the trimmed V and J ends, which lost 4 bases and 7 bases, there was a span of 18 bases. The CDR3 is 15 amino acids. Germline assignment: CDR1 LGHNA and CDR2 YSLEER. The CDR3 region is CASSRRDIKPNTQYF. CDR3 DNA: TGCGCCAGCAGCCGCCGGGACATTAAACCTAATACGCAGTATTTT.

The V and J genes are TRBV5-1 and TRBJ2-5; TRBD1 matches 7 bases. The CDR3 is made up of 13 amino acids. Germline V lookup: CDR1 SGHRS, CDR2 YFSETQ. V lost 6 bases to trimming and J lost 5 bases; unmatched junction nucleotides: 7. CDR3 coding DNA: TGCGCCAGCACCCTAGGGGGCCGGGAGACCCAGTACTTC. Its translation: CASTLGGRETQYF.

Comments on this clonotype: An end of the junction differs from the germline gene, which may be a read error. This rearrangement joins TRBV9 to TRBJ2-2, with D perhaps assigned TRBD1 or TRBD2 (6 bases each). The CDR3 contains 17 residues. Germline V lookup: CDR1 SGDLS, CDR2 YYNGEE. DNA for the CDR3: TGTGCCAGCAGCGTAGCTCCGGGGGCTGCGAACACCTGGGAGCTGTTTTTT. This encodes CASSVAPGAANTWELFF.

This chain links TRBV7-6 with TRBJ2-5; D call uncertain. Germline V lookup: CDR1 SGHVS, CDR2 FNYEAQ. This CDR3 spans 14 amino acids. The V and J ends lost 5 bases and 2 bases respectively, with 12 bases between them. The CDR3 reads CASSLNAVQETQYF. The CDR3 DNA follows: TGTGCCAGCAGCCTAAATGCGGTTCAAGAGACCCAGTACTTC.

This clonotype was seen a few times. This sequence joins TRBV11-2 and TRBJ2-3; D may be TRBD2 (6 bases). V was cut by 5 bases and J by 0 bases, with 15 bases left in between. CDR3 length: 16 residues. Per germline, CDR1 SGHAT and CDR2 FQNNGV. The CDR3 region has the DNA TGTGCCAGCAGCGCAATTAGCGGCCCTAGCACAGATACGCAGTATTTT. Its protein is CASSAISGPSTDTQYF.

The chain is built from TRBV30 and TRBJ1-1; D gene unclear. The V gene's germline CDR1 is GTSNPN and CDR2 SVGIG (reference sequence). This CDR3 region has 14 residues. V shed 3 bases and J shed 2 bases, with 13 bases lying between them. CDR3 coding DNA: TGTGCCTGGAGACTAGGGCTCTCCAACACTGAAGCTTTCTTT. This translates into CAWRLGLSNTEAFF.

This clonotype was seen a few times. The rearrangement links TRBV20-1 to TRBJ2-7; weak D call: TRBD1 (5 bases). Germline V gene sequence: CDR1 DFQATT, CDR2 SNEGSKA (reference sequence). V was clipped by 6 bases and J by 3 bases, with 18 bases between them. CDR3 size: 14 residues. Here the CDR3 DNA reads TGCAGTGCCCAAGGTGGGGCAGGTCTCTACGAGCAGTACTTC. As protein: CSAQGGAGLYEQYF.

V is TRBV7-6 and J is TRBJ1-6, with D possibly being TRBD1 (5 bases). Per germline, CDR1 SGHVS and CDR2 FNYEAQ. Trimming removed 1 base at V and 8 bases at J, with 12 bases between. The CDR3 is 15 amino acids. CDR3 region: CASSLVGTEDSPLHF. In DNA form, the CDR3 reads TGTGCCAGCAGCTTAGTGGGGACCGAGGATTCACCCCTCCACTTT.

The CDR3 sequence is CASSPFQANTGELFF. Written as DNA, the CDR3 is TGTGCCAGCAGTCCATTCCAGGCTAACACCGGGGAGCTGTTTTTT. The chain carries TRBV6-6 and TRBJ2-2; D is ambiguous. Germline CDR1 reads MNHNY; CDR2 reads SVGAGI (reference sequence). Trimming cost V 5 bases and J 2 bases, with 12 bases left between them. CDR3 length: 15 amino acids.

The J gene is TRBJ1-2, the V gene TRBV6-2 or TRBV6-3; D is unresolved. Germline V CDR1 and CDR2: MNHEY, SVGEGT. Trimming stripped 2 bases from V and 0 bases from J, with 19 bases between. This CDR3 has 18 residues. The CDR3 DNA is TGTGCCAGCAGTTACCAACCCCCGTTTTGGGCGACTAACTATGGCTACACCTTC. Translated: CASSYQPPFWATNYGYTF.

This clonotype has only one observation. The V call is TRBV5-6, the J call TRBJ2-7; perhaps TRBD1 as D (6 bases). Germline CDR1 SGHDT, CDR2 YYEEEE. CDR3 length: 16 residues. Deletions cut 2 bases from V and 3 bases from J, with 18 bases between. CDR3 nucleotide sequence: TGTGCCAGCAGCTTCTGGACAGCGCTCGTCAACTACGAGCAGTACTTC. Translated: CASSFWTALVNYEQYF.

The chain carries TRBV6-2 or TRBV6-3 and TRBJ2-7; D is possibly TRBD2 (6 bases). V was shortened by 10 bases and J by 2 bases, with 12 bases between the two germline ends. Germline CDR1 reads MNHEY; CDR2 reads SVGEGT. The CDR3 is made up of 12 amino acids. The chain's CDR3 is CATGDFAYEQYF. CDR3 DNA: TGTGCCACCGGGGACTTCGCCTACGAGCAGTACTTC.

This clonotype was seen more than once but under ten times. The rearrangement uses TRBV12-3 or TRBV12-4 and TRBJ2-3, with a weak D call TRBD2 (7 bases). The CDR3 is 15 residues long. Between the trimmed V and J ends, which lost 0 bases and 3 bases, there was a span of 10 bases. The DNA for the CDR3 is TGTGCCAGCAGTTTAGCGGGGGGGCGGACAGATACGCAGTATTTT. Amino acids: CASSLAGGRTDTQYF.

This clonotype was observed at least ten times. V is TRBV7-2 and J is TRBJ2-5; 7 bases align to TRBD2. The V gene end was trimmed by 5 bases and the J gene end by 3 bases; junction bases not matched to a gene: 9. CDR1 and CDR2 (germline): SGHTA, FQGNSA. The CDR3 loop spans 15 amino acids. CDR3 sequence (DNA): TGTGCCAGCAGCCAAGCTAGCGGAATGAAAGAGACCCAGTACTTC. Translating it yields CASSQASGMKETQYF.